What follows is one T cell receptor (beta chain) and its context. What it binds is not known. This specimen comes from a study of graft-versus-host responses after intestinal transplantation. About the study: Recipients had multivisceral, liver-intestinal, or isolated intestinal transplants. The whole recipient group had anti-thymocyte globulin induction followed by tacrolimus and steroids for about three years. Study results and caveats: Analysis identified GvH clones in recipient marrow, with some appearing first in ileum or blood. Association was observed between peak circulating GvH clone levels and early post-transplant HvG declines.

Processing of graft tissue released intraepithelial and lamina propria lymphocytes. Produced via immunoSEQ multiplex PCR; TCRdb's table is partial and in-frame only. The sample has some 17,000 clones, 82% seen once. This sequence was found in a human patient who received an intestinal transplant, so some T cells may come from the graft donor. Sequences were derived from ileum tissue, sampled 17 days after transplant.

Here the CDR3 reads CASRPPVRLAGSYEQYF. The CDR3 nucleotides are TGTGCCAGCAGACCACCCGTCAGACTAGCAGGCTCCTACGAGCAGTACTTC. The chain combines TRBV28 with TRBJ2-5, with 7 positions matching TRBD2. The J call may be mistaken, given a closer DNA end match to TRBJ2-7. Germline loops: CDR1 MDHEN, CDR2 SYDVKM. The CDR3 has 17 residues.